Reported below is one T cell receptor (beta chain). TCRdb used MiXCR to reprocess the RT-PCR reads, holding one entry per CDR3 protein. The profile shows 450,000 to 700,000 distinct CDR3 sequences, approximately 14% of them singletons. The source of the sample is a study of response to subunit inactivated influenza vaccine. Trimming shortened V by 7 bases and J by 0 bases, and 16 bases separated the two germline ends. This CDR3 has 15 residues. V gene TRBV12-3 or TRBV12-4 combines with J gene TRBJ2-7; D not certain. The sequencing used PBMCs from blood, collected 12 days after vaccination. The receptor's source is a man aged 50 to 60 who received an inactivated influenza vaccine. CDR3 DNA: TGTGCCAGCACCCCCACCGGCTATAGCTCCTACGAGCAGTACTTC. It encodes CASTPTGYSSYEQYF.